Reported below is one T cell receptor beta chain. These data come from a study of CD8+ T cells in alopecia areata. Study summary: Dosing with tofacitinib proceeded for 6 to 18 months, followed by 6 months off drug.

V was pared by 0 bases and J by 5 bases, with 7 bases between. The germline gives CDR1 SGHAT, CDR2 FQNNGV. This CDR3 contains 13 residues. Extraction and reverse transcription of RNA yielded cDNA as the sequencing template. Some clones are missing from TCRdb's copy, which holds only in-frame ones; the method was immunoSEQ multiplex PCR. The repertoire holds 90,000 to 100,000 clones, with about two fifths as singletons. The specimen sequenced was CD4+ T cells sorted from blood. The V and J genes are TRBV11-2 and TRBJ2-5; D is ambiguous. The receptor's source is a human donor with alopecia areata. The CDR3 nucleotides read TGTGCCAGCAGCTTAGAAATAACGGAGACCCAGTACTTC. Its translation is CASSLEITETQYF.